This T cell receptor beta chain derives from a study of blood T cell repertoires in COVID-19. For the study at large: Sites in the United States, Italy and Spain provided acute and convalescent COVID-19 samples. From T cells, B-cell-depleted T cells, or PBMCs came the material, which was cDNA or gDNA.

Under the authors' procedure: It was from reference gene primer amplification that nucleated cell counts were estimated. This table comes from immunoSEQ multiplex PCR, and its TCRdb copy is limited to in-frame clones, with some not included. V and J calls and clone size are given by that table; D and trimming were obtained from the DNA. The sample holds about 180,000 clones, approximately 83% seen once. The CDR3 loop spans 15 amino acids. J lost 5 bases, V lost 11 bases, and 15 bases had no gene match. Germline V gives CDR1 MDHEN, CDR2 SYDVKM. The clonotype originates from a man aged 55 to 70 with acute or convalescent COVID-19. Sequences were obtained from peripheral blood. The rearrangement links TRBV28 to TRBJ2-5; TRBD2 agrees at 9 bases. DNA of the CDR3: TGTGCCGGAAGACCCGGCGGGAGGGCCGAGGAGACCCAGTACTTC. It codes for CAGRPGGRAEETQYF.